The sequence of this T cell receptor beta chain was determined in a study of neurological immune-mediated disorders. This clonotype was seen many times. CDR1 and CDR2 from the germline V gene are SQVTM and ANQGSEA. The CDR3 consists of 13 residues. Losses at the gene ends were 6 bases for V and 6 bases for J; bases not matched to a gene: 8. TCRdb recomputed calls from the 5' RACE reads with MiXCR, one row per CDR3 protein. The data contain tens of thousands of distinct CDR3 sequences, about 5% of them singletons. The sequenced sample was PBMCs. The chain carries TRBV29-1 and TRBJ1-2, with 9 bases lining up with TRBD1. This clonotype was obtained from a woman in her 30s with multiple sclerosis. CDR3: CSVKRTGVDGYTF. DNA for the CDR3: TGCAGCGTAAAACGGACAGGGGTCGATGGCTACACCTTC.